Presented here are 8 T cell receptor beta chains from one specimen sequenced in a study of cytomegalovirus exposure and HLA in healthy donors. PCR amplification relied on 60 Vbeta primers (plus 13 Jbeta primers). The method was immunoSEQ multiplex PCR; TCRdb's version includes in-frame clones alone and lacks a portion of them. This sample's table reports about 67,000 clones. Sequencing was performed on PBMCs. The source of these receptors is a boy younger than 18 in good health and CMV-seronegative.

The chain joins TRBV7-9 to TRBJ2-2; possibly TRBD2 for D (6 bases). This CDR3 is 15 amino acids long. CDR1 and CDR2 from the germline V gene are SEHNR and FQNEAQ (reference sequence). V lost 0 bases to trimming and J lost 7 bases, with 12 bases between them. The CDR3 loop reads CASSLALPGVGELFF. In DNA, the CDR3 is TGTGCCAGCAGCTTAGCGCTCCCGGGGGTCGGGGAGCTGTTTTTT.

The CDR3 nucleotides read TGTGCCGGCCCTCTCCCCCGGTCGGGAGGGCCTAGCTCTGGGGCCAACGTCCTGACTTTC. Translated, it gives CAGPLPRSGGPSSGANVLTF. The rearrangement uses TRBV30 and TRBJ2-6; TRBD2 agrees at 8 bases. With 8 bases clipped from V and 0 bases from J, the junction kept 21 bases outside the gene matches. This CDR3 contains 20 residues. The germline V gene encodes CDR1 GTSNPN and CDR2 SVGIG (reference sequence).

The chain has TRBV28 and TRBJ2-7; D not resolved. The CDR3 sequence is 13 residues long. Germline loops: CDR1 MDHEN, CDR2 SYDVKM. V was trimmed by 7 bases and J by 5 bases, leaving 15 bases between them. The CDR3 sequence is CASTVEQNHEQYF. As DNA, the CDR3 is TGTGCCAGCACGGTAGAACAGAACCACGAGCAGTACTTC.

V is TRBV19 and J is TRBJ1-4; 9 bases are shared with TRBD1. Germline assignment: CDR1 LNHDA and CDR2 SQIVND (reference sequence). The CDR3 consists of 13 residues. V gave up 8 bases and J gave up 5 bases; unmatched junction bases: 3. In DNA form, the CDR3 reads TGTGCCAGTGGGGACAGGGTAAATGAAAAACTGTTTTTT. This sequence encodes CASGDRVNEKLFF.

The chain joins TRBV19 to TRBJ2-3, with D unclear. Germline V gives CDR1 LNHDA, CDR2 SQIVND (reference sequence). The germline V and J ends were trimmed by 4 bases and 3 bases, with 5 bases remaining between them. The CDR3 is made up of 12 amino acids. Written as DNA, the CDR3 is TGTGCCAGTAGTACACTGACAGATACGCAGTATTTT. Translating gives CASSTLTDTQYF.

V usage is TRBV5-4 and J usage is TRBJ1-2; TRBD1 agrees at 7 bases. Germline CDR1 is SGHNT and CDR2 is YYREEE (reference sequence). V shed 4 bases and J 4 bases; nucleotides not matched to a gene: 7. The CDR3 contains 14 residues. The CDR3: CASSPNRGGYGYTF. CDR3 in DNA: TGTGCCAGCAGCCCAAACAGGGGCGGCTATGGCTACACCTTC.

The chain employs TRBV15 and TRBJ2-3, with D possibly matching TRBD2 (6 bases). Trimming took 3 bases from V and 5 from J, leaving 12 bases between them. Per the germline V gene, CDR1 is LNHNV and CDR2 is YYDKDF (reference sequence). The CDR3 has 14 residues. The CDR3 nucleotides are TGTGCCACCAGCAGGAGACTAGTGGGAGATACGCAGTATTTT. It codes for CATSRRLVGDTQYF. The full variable domain, in which reference TRBV15 and TRBJ2-3 provide the parts outside the CDR3, is DAMVIQNPRYQVTQFGKPVTLSCSQTLNHNVMYWYQQKSSQAPKLLFHYYDKDFNNEADTPDNFQSRRPNTSFCFLDIRSPGLGDTAMYLCATSRRLVGDTQYFGPGTRLTVL.

The chain employs TRBV29-1 and TRBJ1-1, with 8 bases matching TRBD1. The length of the CDR3 is 15 residues. With V trimmed by 3 bases and J by 1 base, 7 bases remained unmatched. Germline V gene lookup returns CDR1 SQVTM and CDR2 ANQGSEA. The CDR3 DNA sequence: TGCAGCGTTGATCGCCGCGACAGGGGGAACACTGAAGCTTTCTTT. Protein sequence: CSVDRRDRGNTEAFF.